The clone carrying this T cell receptor (beta chain) was counted once. This record comes from a study of blood T cell repertoires in COVID-19. Across the study: PBMCs, B-cell-depleted T cells, or T cells were the source of the cDNA or gDNA that made up the material.

Deletions cut 7 bases from V and 0 bases from J, with 19 bases between. The CDR3 is 17 amino acids. Germline assignment: CDR1 LNHDA and CDR2 SQIVND (reference sequence). Clones were sequenced by immunoSEQ multiplex PCR, and TCRdb holds only the in-frame ones, with some missing. This repertoire shows about 340,000 clones, about 86% found once; its top ten account for around 3%. This receptor was taken from a man younger than 40 with active or convalescent COVID-19. The chain links TRBV19 to TRBJ1-3; D is undetermined. The sample consisted of peripheral blood. The CDR3 DNA is TGTGCCAGTATCCCCAGGACGGACTACTCCTCTGGAAACACCATATATTTT. Protein: CASIPRTDYSSGNTIYF.